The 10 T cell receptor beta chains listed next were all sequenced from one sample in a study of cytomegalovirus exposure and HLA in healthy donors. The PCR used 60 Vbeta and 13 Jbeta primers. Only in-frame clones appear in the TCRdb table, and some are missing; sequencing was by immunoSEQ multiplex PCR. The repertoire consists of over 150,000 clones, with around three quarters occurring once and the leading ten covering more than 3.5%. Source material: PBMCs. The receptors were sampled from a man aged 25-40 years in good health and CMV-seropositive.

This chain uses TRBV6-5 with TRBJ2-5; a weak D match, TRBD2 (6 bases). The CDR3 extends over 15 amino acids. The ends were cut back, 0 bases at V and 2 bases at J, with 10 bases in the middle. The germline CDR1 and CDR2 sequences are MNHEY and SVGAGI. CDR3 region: CASSYSRRGQETQYF. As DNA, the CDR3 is TGTGCCAGCAGTTACTCTAGGCGGGGTCAAGAGACCCAGTACTTC.

The chain's CDR3 is CASMLRRGGRSDTQYF. The CDR3, as DNA: TGCGCCAGCATGCTGAGGAGGGGGGGGCGCTCAGATACGCAGTATTTT. The V gene is TRBV4-1, the J gene TRBJ2-3; possible D gene TRBD2, 7 bases. The CDR3 is 16 amino acids. Trimming took 7 bases from V and 4 from J, leaving 21 bases between them. Germline V lookup: CDR1 MGHRA, CDR2 YSYEKL.

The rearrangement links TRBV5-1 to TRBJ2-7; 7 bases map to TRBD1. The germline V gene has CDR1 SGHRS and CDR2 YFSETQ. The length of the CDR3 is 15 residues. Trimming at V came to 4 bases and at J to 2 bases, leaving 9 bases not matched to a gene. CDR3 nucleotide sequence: TGCGCCAGCAGCAATCCCGGGACAGAAGCCTACGAGCAGTACTTC. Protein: CASSNPGTEAYEQYF.

The CDR3 is CASNEAGLAGLGTDTQYF. The CDR3 coding sequence is TGTGCCAGCAACGAGGCAGGGCTAGCGGGGTTGGGCACAGATACGCAGTATTTT. J is TRBJ2-3 and V is TRBV11-2; 9 positions agree with TRBD2. The germline CDR1 and CDR2 sequences are SGHAT and FQNNGV. This CDR3 is 18 amino acids long. The ends lost 7 bases at V and 1 base at J; junction bases unmatched: 15.

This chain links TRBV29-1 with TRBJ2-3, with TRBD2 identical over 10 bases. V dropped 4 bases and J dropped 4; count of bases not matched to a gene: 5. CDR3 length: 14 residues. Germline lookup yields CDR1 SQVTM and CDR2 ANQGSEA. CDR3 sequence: CSVARLAGPDTQYF. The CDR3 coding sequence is TGCAGCGTTGCCAGACTAGCGGGCCCAGATACGCAGTATTTT.

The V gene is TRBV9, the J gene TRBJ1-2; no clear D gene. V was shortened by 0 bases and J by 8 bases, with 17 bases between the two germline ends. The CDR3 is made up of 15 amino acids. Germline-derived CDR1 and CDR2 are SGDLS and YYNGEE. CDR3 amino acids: CASSVEGRGVGGYTF. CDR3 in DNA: TGTGCCAGCAGCGTAGAGGGCCGGGGAGTGGGGGGCTACACCTTC.

CDR3 protein: CASSPYSGSTDTQYF. CDR3 bases: TGTGCCAGCTCACCATATAGCGGATCAACAGATACGCAGTATTTT. This sequence joins TRBV18 and TRBJ2-3, with a tentative D call TRBD2 (6 bases). CDR1 is KGHSH, CDR2 LQKENI, per germline. The CDR3 length is 15 residues. V shed 2 bases and J shed 3 bases, with 12 bases lying between them.

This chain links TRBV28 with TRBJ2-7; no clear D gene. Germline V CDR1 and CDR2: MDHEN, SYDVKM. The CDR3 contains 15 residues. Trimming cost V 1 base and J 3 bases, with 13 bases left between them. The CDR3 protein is CASSLFTRGGYEQYF. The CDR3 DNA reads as TGTGCCAGCAGTTTATTTACCCGAGGTGGCTACGAGCAGTACTTC.

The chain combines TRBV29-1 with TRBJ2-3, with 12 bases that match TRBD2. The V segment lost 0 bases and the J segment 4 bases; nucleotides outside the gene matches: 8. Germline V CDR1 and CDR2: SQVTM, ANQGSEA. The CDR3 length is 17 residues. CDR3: CSVEDPPSGGASDTQYF. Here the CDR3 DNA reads TGCAGCGTTGAAGACCCACCTAGCGGGGGGGCGTCAGATACGCAGTATTTT.

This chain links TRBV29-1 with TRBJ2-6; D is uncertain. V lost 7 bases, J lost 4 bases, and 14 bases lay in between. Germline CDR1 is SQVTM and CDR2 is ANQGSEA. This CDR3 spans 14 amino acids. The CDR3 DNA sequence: TGCAGCGCGTTCTTAGGAGTCGGGGCCAACGTCCTGACTTTC. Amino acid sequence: CSAFLGVGANVLTF. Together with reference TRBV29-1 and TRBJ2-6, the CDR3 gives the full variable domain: SAVISQKPSRDICQRGTSLTIQCQVDSQVTMMFWYRQQPGQSLTLIATANQGSEATYESGFVIDKFPISRPNLTFSTLTVSNMSPEDSSIYLCSAFLGVGANVLTFGAGSRLTVL.